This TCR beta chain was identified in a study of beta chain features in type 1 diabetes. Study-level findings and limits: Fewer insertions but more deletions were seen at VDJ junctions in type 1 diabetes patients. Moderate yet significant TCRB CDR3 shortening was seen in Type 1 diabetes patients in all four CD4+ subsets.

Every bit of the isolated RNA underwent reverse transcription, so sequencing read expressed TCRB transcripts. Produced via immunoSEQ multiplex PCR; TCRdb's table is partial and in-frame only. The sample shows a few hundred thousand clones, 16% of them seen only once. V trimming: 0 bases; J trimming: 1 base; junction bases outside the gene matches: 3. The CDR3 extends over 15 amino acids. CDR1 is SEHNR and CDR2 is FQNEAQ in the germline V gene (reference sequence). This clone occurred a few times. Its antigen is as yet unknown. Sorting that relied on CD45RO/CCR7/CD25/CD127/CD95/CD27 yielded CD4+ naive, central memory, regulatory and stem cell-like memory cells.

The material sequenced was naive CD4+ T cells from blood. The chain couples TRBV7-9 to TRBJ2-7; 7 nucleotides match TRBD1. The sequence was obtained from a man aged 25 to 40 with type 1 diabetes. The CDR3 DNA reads TGTGCCAGCAGCTTAGCGGGACAGACTTCCTACGAGCAGTACTTC. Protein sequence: CASSLAGQTSYEQYF.